The source of this T cell receptor beta chain is a study of cytomegalovirus exposure and HLA in healthy donors (dated by TCRdb to 2017 to 2019). In the study overall: An earlier analysis of about 530 of the donors reported 276 Gb of sequence data and 100 million to 120 million unique TCR beta sequences obtained from 150 million to 200 million T cells. Roughly 290 gigabases of sequencing data and around 85 million unique TCR sequences made up an early release that covered approximately 650 HLA-typed donors. Among the roughly 400 genotyped donors, approximately 82% belonged to the genetic ancestry cluster associated with self-reported Caucasian donors. The study was designed to test whether signatures of past pathogen exposure could be identified by cataloging public T cell receptors. The study profiled the T cell repertoires of 500 to 800 subjects by immunosequencing and related them to cytomegalovirus serostatus. Besides the first cohort of roughly 640 subjects, a separate validation cohort made up of 120 different subjects was used. The study combined high-throughput TCR immunosequencing, statistical association of individual TCRs with disease status, and machine learning to predict cytomegalovirus infection status. To study patterns of TCR occurrence, a later analysis re-analyzed previously published TCR beta repertoires from several hundred donors and added high-resolution HLA genotyping. Rather than drawing on any new phenotypic data, the later analysis identified candidate immune exposures from TCR beta sequences and the way those sequences occurred across donors. An earlier analysis of 587 of the donors applied high-throughput TCR beta sequencing to assess whether each TCR beta V gene segment acted as functional or pseudogenic. Alongside the repertoire data, information on donor age, sex, ethnicity and CMV serostatus was compiled. A later genetic analysis took genome-wide SNP genotypes for about 65% of the 666 donors and used that subset as a discovery cohort. Every discovery cohort repertoire had been produced on one sequencing platform. Class I and class II HLA loci were covered by the typing at four-digit resolution. The number of typed donors differed by locus: about 620-640 for A, B, C, DRB1 and DQB1; 500 to 550 for DQA1; 606 for DPA1; and around 450 for DPB1. Roughly 5 DR-DQ haplotypes were treated as single units for association and clustering because of strong linkage in the cohort. Among some 400 genotyped donors of the cohort, an average of around 250,000 unique TCR beta nucleotide sequences was sequenced per donor, of which about 18% were non-productive.

What the authors observed across the whole study: Linkage disequilibrium might explain the correlated functional status among segregating V segments, but an unknown experimental factor could not be excluded. In a later analysis, the rate of TCR association differed among HLA loci, with DRB1 alleles having the most associated TCRs and HLA-C alleles having the fewest. An association between a missense DCLRE1C variant and V-gene and J-gene trimming of TCR beta chains was found in a later genetic analysis and replicated in an independent cohort. When HLA alleles, especially DR and DQ, strongly co-occurred, attributing TCR associations to individual alleles was difficult. Most TCR sequences were observed very rarely across donors, whereas some public TCRs were present in many individuals. Cytomegalovirus status was reported to be diagnosed by the classifier with high specificity and sensitivity in both the original and validation cohorts. In a later genetic analysis, fewer N-insertions in productive TCRs were reported among donors in an Asian-associated ancestry cluster than the roughly 640-donor mean. Because HLA typing was missing for some donors at each locus, association tests included only the typed subset. In the study, approximately 160 TCR beta chains were listed as associated with cytomegalovirus. A later analysis found that most CMV-associated TCR beta chains appeared HLA-restricted, with HLA associations seemingly driven largely by CMV exposure. Three of the identified cytomegalovirus-associated TCR beta chains were confirmed in vitro to be specific for cytomegalovirus antigens. The authors suggested that the approach could potentially be generalized to other disease states and immunological phenotypes. A group of highly shared sequence variants was considered likely to be a technical artifact of the sequencing pipeline. The presence/absence analyses assumed that sequencing depth was roughly uniform across donors, and that assumption may not be true. The earlier analysis of 587 of the donors excluded 15 to 20 rarely observed V segments, including chromosome 9 orphons, because counts were too low. Some IMGT-functional V segments, including TRBV6-2 and TRBV6-3, could not be told apart with the 87-base-pair reads, so those segments were excluded. A further reported finding was that TCR beta sequences accurately predicted the HLA-A and HLA-B alleles for most subjects in the first cohort. In a later analysis, HLA-associated TCR beta chains were found to be more clonally expanded and to have lower generation probabilities than equally common non-associated chains. Broadly in line with IMGT annotations, most TCR beta V segments showed up in productive rearrangements about 90% or about 30% of the time in an earlier analysis of about 500 of the donors. According to a later analysis, parvovirus B19, influenza, CMV and Epstein-Barr virus appeared linked to several top co-occurrence clusters. In a later analysis, 16,951 TCR beta sequences were associated with specific HLA alleles at a false discovery rate of 0.05. In this cohort, only TCR beta chains were sequenced, and detectable features were limited by the absence of alpha or paired-chain data. For the cohort, immune exposure information was limited to CMV serostatus.

The CDR3 covers 16 residues, taking in both the cysteine and the phenylalanine. Solely the CDR3 DNA is kept, with 48 bases framed from the first base. Ends trimmed: V by 5 bases, J by 2 bases; bases unmatched to a gene: 4. CDR1 and CDR2, per the germline V gene, are SGHVS and FNYEAQ. The cohort was made up of approximately 670 healthy bone marrow donors. Cohort members were all nominally healthy when sampled, although unrecorded immune exposures were likely present. The donor tested CMV seronegative, placing the donor among the 350 to 400 seronegative members of the cohort. Each donor provided a peripheral blood sample, and peripheral blood mononuclear cells were used for TCR beta sequencing. The Qiagen DNeasy Blood Extraction Kit was used to extract genomic DNA from the blood cell samples. In regard to this clone: The specificity of this receptor is unknown. Base quality data are lacking; no much larger clone is found one base away.

The library relied on the immunoSEQ multiplex PCR assay. The multiplex PCR relied on a mix of 60 forward primers for TCR Vbeta segments and 13 reverse primers for TCR Jbeta segments. The CDR3 region of rearranged TCR beta genes was amplified from genomic DNA with a multiplex PCR assay. On the Illumina HiSeq System, the amplified TCR beta libraries were sequenced as 87-base-pair reads. In the source study's methods: A later analysis tallied 80 million to 95 million unique TCR beta chains across the 666 repertoires, and 10 million to 11 million of those chains were shared by two or more donors. Raw reads were error-corrected and collapsed into unique sequences by a nearest-neighbor algorithm in which closely related sequences were merged to remove PCR and sequencing errors. V, D and J gene segments were assigned by aligning CDR3 sequences to IMGT reference sequences. For a sequence to be retained, at least a six-nucleotide match to both a V gene segment and a J gene segment was required. A rearrangement was called productive if the CDR3 had no stop codons and remained in frame with V and J, and every other rearrangement was called non-productive. CDR3 was defined according to IMGT convention as the region running from the second conserved V-encoded cysteine to the conserved J-encoded phenylalanine. In an earlier analysis of roughly 580 of the donors, sequences lacking an unambiguous match to a single V gene segment were excluded. An earlier analysis of just under 600 of the donors called V segments functional above 56.7% productive rearrangements and segregating when the between-donor standard deviation exceeded 5%. To diagnose cytomegalovirus status from the catalog of TCR beta chain sequences, a statistical classification framework was built. A later analysis assigned V and J genes by comparing TCR nucleotide sequences with IMGT/GENE-DB human TR gene sequences. Using the TCRdist pipeline, a later analysis assigned CDR3 sequences along with most-parsimonious VDJ recombination scenarios. A later analysis defined each TCR beta chain by its CDR3 amino acid sequence plus V-gene family, and excluded reads lacking a unique V-gene family. To address suspected cross-contamination and a sequencing artifact, a later analysis removed 592 highly shared, low-generation-probability nucleotide sequences. In a later analysis, a clonal expansion index for each public chain was calculated from normalized within-repertoire ranks of inferred template counts. In a later analysis, generation probabilities were computed with a VDJ recombination model fitted to out-of-frame rearrangements, and the resulting probabilities were checked against IGoR. Hypergeometric tests were used in a later analysis to score TCR-TCR, TCR-HLA and TCR-CMV co-occurrence, with a repertoire-size bias correction applied to the TCR pairs. To estimate false discovery rates, a later analysis permuted the HLA or CMV assignments 20 times. In a later analysis, co-occurring TCRs were grouped using DBSCAN, and TCRdist sequence similarity was added for clustering within HLA-allele-positive subsets. Repertoires with fewer than 30,000 or more than 120,000 public chains, plus five repertoires with anomalous nucleotide sharing, were excluded from co-occurrence clustering. The source is immuneACCESS, and TCRdb retained only in-frame sequences with V and J called. Part of the clones is not carried over; for the studies checked, unresolved V genes explain less than half of this, and the remainder is unexplained. The V and J calls and the clone size are those of that table, but D and trimming were determined from the DNA. This sample lists some 160,000 clones; roughly 80% were detected once. The ten largest account for more than 5% of the sample.

The sequence links TRBV7-6 to TRBJ2-3, with 13 junctional bases fitting TRBD2. The sequenced material came from PBMCs. The receptor was derived from a man between 40 and 49 years old in good health and CMV-seronegative. The CDR3 sequence is CASSPTSGGATDTQYF. The nucleotide sequence is TGTGCCAGCAGCCCCACTAGCGGGGGGGCCACAGATACGCAGTATTTT. Extended through the reference TRBV7-6 and TRBJ2-3 proteins, this CDR3 yields the full variable domain: GAGVSQSPRYKVTKRGQDVALRCDPISGHVSLYWYRQALGQGPEFLTYFNYEAQQDKSGLPNDRFSAERPEGSISTLTIQRTEQRDSAMYRCASSPTSGGATDTQYFGPGTRLTVL.